This T cell receptor beta chain emerged from a study of T-cell memory formation after mild COVID-19. As for the study in general: TCR clustering was largely donor specific.

In regard to this clonotype: Its antigen is unidentified.

Constant-segment-primed 5'RACE gave TCR alpha and TCR beta cDNA libraries with sample barcodes and UMIs. TCRdb analysed the 5' RACE reads with MiXCR anew, one entry per CDR3 protein. Of fewer than 400,000 distinct CDR3 sequences detected, approximately 15% appear once; the ten largest clones hold 20% to 25%. The J segment lost 7 bases and the V segment lost 6 bases, leaving 5 bases of the junction unmatched. Germline lookup yields CDR1 LGHNA and CDR2 YSLEER. The CDR3 is 13 residues long. Study results and caveats: Shrinking CD4+ clones were chiefly CM and EM; CD8+ ones were chiefly EMRA. Later expanders leaned CD4+, whereas clones that contracted between day 15 and 85 were balanced CD4/CD8.

The TCR was taken from a man between 18 and 35 years old who had mild COVID-19 (a few samples of this study predate the infection). Cell type and time point are not known. Sequenced input: PBMCs or a T cell subset sorted from them (not recorded which). The chain employs TRBV4-3 and TRBJ1-2; 10 bases are shared with TRBD1. In nucleotides, the CDR3 is TGCGCCAGCAGTGCGGGACAGGGGCCTGGCTACACCTTC. It yields the protein CASSAGQGPGYTF.